This is a list of T cell receptor beta chains from one sample in a study of blood T cells in healthy people across ages. TCRdb independently ran MiXCR on the 5' RACE reads; one entry per CDR3 protein. In the table there are about 970,000 distinct CDR3 sequences, roughly 47% of which are singletons. Source material: blood. These receptor sequences come from a woman aged 60-75 years in good health. Both conserved end residues are part of each CDR3. A D gene is named only where the DNA matches it firmly. Some rows have no size entry. The others give once, few or many, or a class for an expanded clone.

v_gene	d_gene	j_gene	abundance	CDR3nt	CDR3aa
TRBV7-9	TRBD2	TRBJ2-1	-	TGTGCCAGCAGCGTCGGACTAGCTGGGTTTAGCGATGAGCAGTTCTTC	CASSVGLAGFSDEQFF
TRBV6-2/TRBV6-3	TRBD2	TRBJ2-7	-	TGTGCCAGCAGTCCCGCTAGCGGGGGAGGATACGAGCAGTACTTC	CASSPASGGGYEQYF
TRBV30	TRBD2	TRBJ2-1	once	TGTGCCTGGAGACCCTGGACGAGAGCGGGAGGGGCGGATGAGCAGTTCTTC	CAWRPWTRAGGADEQFF
TRBV12-3/TRBV12-4	TRBD1	TRBJ2-4	-	TGTGCCAGCAGACGTTCAGGGGGAGAGCAGTACTTC	CASRRSGGEQYF
TRBV5-1	-	TRBJ2-7	few	TGCGCCAGCTCTATGGGCATCGGATACGAGCAGTACTTC	CASSMGIGYEQYF
TRBV6-5	TRBD2	TRBJ2-7	few	TGTGCCAGCAGCCCCCTTCGAAGCGGGAGGTACGAGCAGTACTTC	CASSPLRSGRYEQYF
TRBV4-1	TRBD2	TRBJ2-3	few	TGCGCCAGCAGCCACATAGCGGGAGCAGGAGATACGCAGTATTTT	CASSHIAGAGDTQYF
TRBV14	-	TRBJ1-2	few	TGTGCCAGCAGCGACTATCGGGGGGGGCATGGCTACACCTTC	CASSDYRGGHGYTF
TRBV29-1	-	TRBJ2-1	-	TGCAGCACAGTCGGGGGAGTGTCCTACAATGAGCAGTTCTTC	CSTVGGVSYNEQFF
TRBV4-1	-	TRBJ2-7	once	TGCGCCAGCAGCCAAGAAGTGGGATCCTACGAGCAGTACTTC	CASSQEVGSYEQYF
TRBV11-2	-	TRBJ2-3	-	TGTGCCAGCTCAATGCGGCAGATGAGCGCAGATACGCAGTATTTT	CASSMRQMSADTQYF
TRBV20-1	-	TRBJ2-5	few	TGCAGTGCTAGAGATAGAAAGCTCCTTGGATGGGAGACCCAGTACTTC	CSARDRKLLGWETQYF
TRBV5-1	TRBD1	TRBJ2-3	few	TGCGCCAGCAGCCAACCGGACAGGGACTGGACAGATACGCAGTATTTT	CASSQPDRDWTDTQYF
TRBV7-9	-	TRBJ1-4	-	TGTGCCAGCAGACTGGCGGAGGGGGAAAAACTGTTTTTT	CASRLAEGEKLFF
TRBV3-1	-	TRBJ2-5	-	TGTGCCAGCAGCCATGAGGGCAACGGGCAGTACTTC	CASSHEGNGQYF
TRBV29-1	TRBD2	TRBJ2-7	once	TGCAGCGTGGCACTAGCGGGACCCTCCTACGAGCAGTACTTC	CSVALAGPSYEQYF
TRBV5-1	-	TRBJ2-5	few	TGCGCCAGCACGCGGACACCCGGGGGAGAGACCCAGTACTTC	CASTRTPGGETQYF
TRBV10-3	-	TRBJ1-4	-	TGTGCCATCAGTGAGTCGAGAGGGTCATCTGAAAAACTGTTTTTT	CAISESRGSSEKLFF
TRBV20-1	-	TRBJ1-1	-	TGCAGTGCTAGAGTCGGGACGGCCTCTAACACTGAAGCTTTCTTT	CSARVGTASNTEAFF
TRBV20-1	TRBD2	TRBJ2-5	-	TGCAGTGCTAGAGGACTAGCGGGAGGGCAAGAGACCCAGTACTTC	CSARGLAGGQETQYF
TRBV20-1	TRBD1	TRBJ1-1	-	TGCAGTGCTATAACAGGGGGCGCAGCCACTGAAGCTTTCTTT	CSAITGGAATEAFF
TRBV6-5	-	TRBJ1-2	few	TGTGCCAGCCGGGGTCCCAATAACTATGGCTACACCTTC	CASRGPNNYGYTF
TRBV12-3/TRBV12-4	-	TRBJ1-4	-	TGTGCCAGCAGTTTATATGGCGGATTTAATGAAAAACTGTTTTTT	CASSLYGGFNEKLFF
TRBV29-1	-	TRBJ2-3	many	TGCAGCGTTGTACCGGGCACTGGCACAGATACGCAGTATTTT	CSVVPGTGTDTQYF
TRBV20-1	TRBD1	TRBJ2-4	-	TGCAGTGCTAGAGATTATATAACCCGGGACAGCCAGTACTTC	CSARDYITRDSQYF
TRBV15	-	TRBJ2-7	-	TGTGCCACCAGCAGAGCATGGGGCACGCCGAACAATGAGCAGTACTTC	CATSRAWGTPNNEQYF
TRBV7-9	TRBD2	TRBJ2-3	few	TGTGCCAGCAGCTTAGCGATTGGCGGGAGTACAGATACGCAGTATTTT	CASSLAIGGSTDTQYF
TRBV7-9	-	TRBJ2-5	few	TGTGCCAGCAGCGAAATGGGCAGGAAAGAGGGCCAGTACTTC	CASSEMGRKEGQYF
TRBV20-1	-	TRBJ2-1	-	TGCAGTGCTAGAGATTCCCCTGAGGTAGCGGACTCCAATGAGCAGTTCTTC	CSARDSPEVADSNEQFF
TRBV29-1	-	TRBJ2-1	-	TGCAGCGTTGGCGCGCGTTATGACCAATACCCCTACAATGAGCAGTTCTTC	CSVGARYDQYPYNEQFF
TRBV15	-	TRBJ2-3	-	TGTGCCACCAGCAGAGGACGGGGCCAGGGGACAGATACGCAGTATTTT	CATSRGRGQGTDTQYF
TRBV11-2	-	TRBJ2-7	-	TGTGCCAGCAGCTTAGATCTTGTCTTGTCGGGCTACGAGCAGTACTTC	CASSLDLVLSGYEQYF
TRBV28	TRBD2	TRBJ2-3	few	TGTGCCAGTTCGGAGACTAGCGGGAACTCCGGAGATACGCAGTATTTT	CASSETSGNSGDTQYF
TRBV9	TRBD2	TRBJ2-7	-	TGTGCCAGCAGCGCTGGACTAGCGGGGGGTGAGGACGAGCAGTACTTC	CASSAGLAGGEDEQYF
TRBV7-2	-	TRBJ2-7	-	TGTGCCAGCAGCCCCCCGGGGGCGAGGTACGAGCAGTACTTC	CASSPPGARYEQYF
TRBV12-3/TRBV12-4	-	TRBJ2-7	-	TGTGCTCCCCCGAAGCGTCTTGAGCAGTACTTC	CAPPKRLEQYF
TRBV28	TRBD1	TRBJ2-7	-	TGTGCCAGCAGTTCCGGGACAGGGCTGGTCTACGAGCAGTACTTC	CASSSGTGLVYEQYF
TRBV4-2	-	TRBJ1-1	few	TGTGCCAGCAGCCCTCAGGGACTCATGAACACTGAAGCTTTCTTT	CASSPQGLMNTEAFF
TRBV3-1	-	TRBJ2-4	-	TGTGCCAGCAGCCAAGATGGGGGCGCCAAAAACATTCAGTACTTC	CASSQDGGAKNIQYF
TRBV6-6	-	TRBJ2-7	few	TGTGCCAGCAGTTACTCGATGAACGTCTACGAGCAGTACTTC	CASSYSMNVYEQYF
TRBV7-3	-	TRBJ2-1	few	TGTGCCAGCAGCTTAATGGGGGGGGGGCCCGATGAGCAGTTCTTC	CASSLMGGGPDEQFF
TRBV29-1	-	TRBJ1-1	-	TGCAGCGCCTGGGCAGGGGAAGCTTTCTTT	CSAWAGEAFF
TRBV5-1	-	TRBJ2-5	-	TGCGCCAGCAGCCCGACGGGACCTCAGACCCAGTACTTC	CASSPTGPQTQYF
TRBV7-2	TRBD2	TRBJ2-1	few	TGTGCCAGCAGCTTAGTCGGGAGGGCCGGAAATGAGCAGTTCTTC	CASSLVGRAGNEQFF
TRBV28	-	TRBJ2-4	few	TGTGCCAGCAGAGAGATAGCCAAAAACATTCAGTACTTC	CASREIAKNIQYF
TRBV6-1	-	TRBJ2-5	few	TGTGCCAGCAGTGAACAATGGGGGGTAGCGGAAGAGACCCAGTACTTC	CASSEQWGVAEETQYF
TRBV27	TRBD1	TRBJ1-5	-	TGTGCCAGCAGTTTTGGGACAGGGAATCAGCCCCAGCATTTT	CASSFGTGNQPQHF
TRBV5-1	TRBD1	TRBJ2-3	few	TGCGCCAGCAGCCGATTAGGGGGCGCCGAAGATACGCAGTATTTT	CASSRLGGAEDTQYF